Shown below are 20 T cell receptor beta chains from a single sample sequenced in a study of T cell repertoires in cytomegalovirus infection. MiXCR, applied by TCRdb to the reads, yields one record per CDR3 protein. Among hundreds of thousands of distinct CDR3 sequences, around 9.5% were seen once, and the ten largest hold approximately 4.7%. What was sequenced was PBMCs. These receptors were taken from a human donor in good health (CMV status not recorded). Some clones in this sample may be carry-over from other donors' samples.

This chain links TRBV20-1 with TRBJ1-2; perhaps TRBD1 as D (5 bases). Looked up from germline, CDR1 is DFQATT and CDR2 is SNEGSKA (reference sequence). CDR3 size: 14 residues. V lost 5 bases to trimming and J lost 6 bases, with 19 bases between them. The CDR3 sequence is CSASLGTPGNGYTF. DNA of the CDR3: TGCAGTGCTTCTCTCGGGACCCCTGGGAATGGCTACACCTTC.

This clonotype was seen more than once but under ten times. The chain employs TRBV6-8 and TRBJ2-7; no definite D call. This CDR3 region has 12 residues. CDR1 is MNHGY, CDR2 SAAAGT, per germline. V dropped 6 bases and J dropped 0 bases, with 6 bases sitting between them. Written as DNA, the CDR3 is TGTGCCAGCAGGGACGTCTCCTACGAGCAGTACTTC. Translated, it gives CASRDVSYEQYF.

The chain combines TRBV4-3 with TRBJ2-7; D unresolved. Germline CDR1 is LGHNA and CDR2 is YSLEER. V gave up 4 bases and J gave up 2 bases, with 9 bases separating them. This CDR3 has 13 residues. In nucleotides, the CDR3 is TGCGCCAGCAGCCCCTCGCGGACCTACGAGCAGTACTTC. Translated: CASSPSRTYEQYF.

The rearrangement uses TRBV28 and TRBJ2-3; D might be TRBD1 (6 bases). In germline, CDR1 is MDHEN, CDR2 SYDVKM. The CDR3 contains 14 residues. Trimming took off 6 bases at V and 3 bases at J, with 13 bases between the two ends. The DNA for the CDR3 is TGTGCCAGCAGCGAGATCGGACAGACAGATACGCAGTATTTT. It encodes CASSEIGQTDTQYF.

The table lists this clonotype with many counts. The V and J genes are TRBV7-2 and TRBJ2-4, with TRBD1 matching 7 bases. CDR1 and CDR2 (germline): SGHTA, FQGNSA. The V and J ends lost 3 bases and 3 bases, in that order; junction bases with no gene match: 8. The CDR3 has 16 residues. CDR3 amino acids: CASSFASDRHKNIQYF. CDR3 in DNA: TGTGCCAGCAGCTTCGCTTCGGACAGGCACAAAAACATTCAGTACTTC.

This chain connects TRBV7-2 to TRBJ1-2; 8 nucleotides line up with TRBD1. Germline V gives CDR1 SGHTA, CDR2 FQGNSA. The CDR3 has 14 residues. With V trimmed by 0 bases and J by 3 bases, 0 bases remained unmatched. Here the CDR3 DNA reads TGTGCCAGCAGCTTAGCGACAGGGGACTATGGCTACACCTTC. The encoded protein is CASSLATGDYGYTF.

This clonotype has ten or more counts. The chain joins TRBV7-8 to TRBJ2-1; 8 positions agree with TRBD2. Germline trimming cut 5 bases from V and 7 bases from J; bases unmatched to any gene: 13. CDR3 length equals 16 residues. Per the germline V gene, CDR1 is SGHVS and CDR2 is FQNEAQ. The CDR3 DNA reads TGTGCCAGCAGCCTACCTCTAGCGGGCCGGGGAAATGAGCAGTTCTTC. Amino acid sequence: CASSLPLAGRGNEQFF.

This rearrangement joins TRBV4-1 to TRBJ2-3, with 9 bases lining up with TRBD1. Trimming cost V 5 bases and J 2 bases; bases outside gene matches: 5. The germline V gene has CDR1 MGHRA and CDR2 YSYEKL. This CDR3 comprises 15 residues. CDR3 sequence: CASSYRDRATDTQYF. CDR3 DNA: TGCGCCAGCAGCTATCGGGACAGGGCCACAGATACGCAGTATTTT.

This sequence joins TRBV5-5 and TRBJ2-5; TRBD1 agrees at 7 bases. V lost 4 bases and J lost 5; bases outside the gene matches: 2. Germline CDR1 SGHKS, CDR2 YYEKEE (reference sequence). The CDR3 is 12 amino acids. This chain's CDR3 is CASSQGVETQYF. CDR3 DNA: TGTGCCAGCAGCCAGGGGGTGGAGACCCAGTACTTC.

This clonotype has more than one count but fewer than ten. This chain uses TRBV7-3 with TRBJ2-1, with TRBD2 matching 14 bases. Germline V gives CDR1 SGHTA, CDR2 FQGTGA. This CDR3 is built from 18 residues. J was trimmed by 9 bases and V by 6 bases; bases with no gene match: 16. The CDR3 coding sequence is TGTGCCAGCAGTCCCCAAAATAGACTAGCGGGGGGGCTGAGTGAGCAGTTCTTC. It codes for CASSPQNRLAGGLSEQFF. Variable domain in full (rest from reference TRBV7-3 and TRBJ2-1): GAGVSQTPSNKVTEKGKYVELRCDPISGHTALYWYRQSLGQGPEFLIYFQGTGAADDSGLPNDRFFAVRPEGSVSTLKIQRTERGDSAVYLCASSPQNRLAGGLSEQFFGPGTRLTVL.

This clonotype was found many times. The rearrangement joins TRBV14 to TRBJ2-7; TRBD2 matches at 11 bases. The junction had 4 bases not matched to a gene; V was cut back by 1 base and J by 5 bases. Germline V gene data show CDR1 as SGHDN and CDR2 as FVKESK. The CDR3 covers 15 residues. For the CDR3, the DNA is TGTGCCAGCAGCCAAGGACTAGCGGGAACAGACGAGCAGTACTTC. Protein sequence: CASSQGLAGTDEQYF.

The chain carries TRBV11-2 and TRBJ1-1; the D is unclear. Germline CDR1 reads SGHAT; CDR2 reads FQNNGV. The length of the CDR3 is 15 residues. V was cut by 4 bases and J by 0 bases, with 12 bases left in between. CDR3 in amino acids: CASSYHRALNTEAFF. As DNA, the CDR3 is TGTGCCAGCAGCTACCACCGGGCCCTGAACACTGAAGCTTTCTTT.

This clonotype came up once. A much larger clone lies one base from this, so it may be a read error. This rearrangement joins TRBV12-3 or TRBV12-4 to TRBJ2-1, with 7 bases matching TRBD2. CDR3 length: 16 residues. CDR3 DNA sequence: TGTGCCAACAGTTTCACTGGCGGGAGCGCCTACAATGAGCAGTTCTTC. This gives the protein CANSFTGGSAYNEQFF.

This clonotype has more than one count but fewer than ten. The chain recombines TRBV7-2 with TRBJ2-2; 12 bases align to TRBD2. The CDR3 is made up of 17 amino acids. V lost 5 bases to trimming and J lost 4 bases; unmatched junction nucleotides: 8. From germline, CDR1 is SGHTA and CDR2 FQGNSA. The CDR3 loop is CASSRTSSGGATGELFF. CDR3 nucleotide sequence: TGTGCCAGCAGCCGCACCTCTAGCGGGGGGGCCACCGGGGAGCTGTTTTTT.

About this clonotype: This may be a read error: a much more frequent sequence differs by one nucleotide. The J gene is TRBJ2-5, the V gene TRBV7-6; D is uncertain. The CDR3 has 15 amino acids. Germline assignment: CDR1 SGHVS and CDR2 FNYEAQ. The CDR3 loop reads CASSPAVSFQETQHF. The CDR3 DNA reads as TGTGCCAGCAGCCCCGCCGTCTCTTTCCAAGAGACCCAGCACTTC. The full variable domain, completed using reference TRBV7-6 and TRBJ2-5, is GAGVSQSPRYKVTKRGQDVALRCDPISGHVSLYWYRQALGQGPEFLTYFNYEAQQDKSGLPNDRFSAERPEGSISTLTIQRTEQRDSAMYRCASSPAVSFQETQHFGPGTRLLVL.

The chain links TRBV7-2 to TRBJ1-3; no clear D gene. The V gene's germline CDR1 is SGHTA and CDR2 FQGNSA. V was trimmed by 3 bases and J by 4 bases, leaving 10 bases between them. The CDR3 is 14 amino acids. As DNA, the CDR3 is TGTGCCAGCAGCTTTCAGTCTGCCGGAAACACCATATATTTT. Its protein product is CASSFQSAGNTIYF. Variable domain in full (rest from reference TRBV7-2 and TRBJ1-3): GAGVSQSPSNKVTEKGKDVELRCDPISGHTALYWYRQSLGQGLEFLIYFQGNSAPDKSGLPSDRFSAERTGGSVSTLTIQRTQQEDSAVYLCASSFQSAGNTIYFGEGSWLTVV.

A single count supports this clonotype. The chain recombines TRBV12-3 or TRBV12-4 with TRBJ2-3; 7 bases line up with TRBD1. The CDR3 length is 14 residues. J gave up 4 bases and V 5 bases, and 6 bases lay outside the gene matches. CDR3 sequence: CASSPTRGSDTQYF. DNA for the CDR3: TGTGCCAGCAGTCCTACCAGGGGGTCAGATACGCAGTATTTT.

V gene TRBV20-1 combines with J gene TRBJ2-1; 8 bases line up with TRBD2. Looked up from germline, CDR1 is DFQATT and CDR2 is SNEGSKA (reference sequence). With V trimmed by 5 bases and J by 2 bases, 8 bases remained unmatched. CDR3 length: 15 residues. In DNA, the CDR3 is TGCAGTGCTCGAACCGGGACTAGGGCCTACAATGAGCAGTTCTTC. This sequence encodes CSARTGTRAYNEQFF.

The rearrangement uses TRBV6-2 or TRBV6-3 and TRBJ1-5; D might be TRBD1 (6 bases). Germline loops: CDR1 MNHEY, CDR2 SVGEGT. This CDR3 contains 16 residues. The ends were cut back, 5 bases at V and 1 base at J, with 15 bases in the middle. The CDR3 is CASSRNLQGSNQPQHF. CDR3 nucleotides: TGTGCCAGCAGTCGTAATCTACAGGGAAGCAATCAGCCCCAGCATTTT.

The chain combines TRBV12-3 or TRBV12-4 with TRBJ2-2, with D possibly called TRBD1 or TRBD2 (5 bases each). V was cut by 5 bases and J by 6 bases, with 19 bases left in between. The CDR3 runs 16 residues. This CDR3 is CASSPSSGPTAGELFF. CDR3 DNA sequence: TGTGCCAGCAGTCCTTCGTCGGGGCCGACGGCCGGGGAGCTGTTTTTT.